These 6 T cell receptor beta chains were all obtained from the same sample, sequenced in a study of blood T cell repertoires in COVID-19. Produced via immunoSEQ multiplex PCR; TCRdb's table is partial and in-frame only. The data contain 200,000 or so clones, roughly 81% of them singletons. Sequenced input: peripheral blood. These receptors were obtained from a woman of 80 years or more with COVID-19, enrolled during active disease.

The V gene is TRBV10-1, the J gene TRBJ2-7; 8 positions agree with TRBD2. CDR1 is WNHNN, CDR2 SYGVQD, per germline (reference sequence). Trimming cost V 7 bases and J 3 bases; bases outside gene matches: 11. The length of the CDR3 is 15 residues. The CDR3 reads CASTLREAGIYEQYF. DNA of the CDR3: TGCGCCAGCACCCTGCGGGAGGCTGGAATCTACGAGCAGTACTTC.

The rearrangement links TRBV13 to TRBJ1-2; D not resolved. The CDR3 extends over 15 amino acids. Trimming removed 0 bases from V and 6 bases from J, with 14 bases in between. Germline CDR1 reads PRHDT; CDR2 reads FYEKMQ (reference sequence). The CDR3 DNA is TGTGCCAGCAGCTTAGGTCGGGGATTGGGCGATGGCTACACCTTC. This translates into CASSLGRGLGDGYTF.

The chain uses TRBV5-4 and TRBJ1-2; TRBD1 matches 9 bases. The V segment lost 7 bases and the J segment 8 bases; nucleotides outside the gene matches: 21. CDR3 length: 17 amino acids. Per germline, CDR1 SGHNT and CDR2 YYREEE (reference sequence). The CDR3 loop is CASGGSPGQGPSGGYTF. The CDR3, as DNA: TGTGCCAGCGGAGGATCTCCGGGACAGGGACCCTCGGGAGGCTACACCTTC.

The chain combines TRBV5-5 with TRBJ1-2; D perhaps matches TRBD1 (5 bases). The germline V and J ends were trimmed by 3 bases and 4 bases, with 16 bases remaining between them. The CDR3 has 15 residues. CDR1 is SGHKS and CDR2 is YYEKEE in the germline V gene (reference sequence). The CDR3: CASSSTTEPSYGYTF. CDR3 nucleotide sequence: TGTGCCAGCAGCTCCACGACAGAACCCTCCTATGGCTACACCTTC. The full variable domain, its missing parts supplied by reference TRBV5-5 and TRBJ1-2, is DAGVTQSPTHLIKTRGQQVTLRCSPISGHKSVSWYQQVLGQGPQFIFQYYEKEERGRGNFPDRFSARQFPNYSSELNVNALLLGDSALYLCASSSTTEPSYGYTFGSGTRLTVV.

The genes are TRBV5-4 and TRBJ2-7, with D possibly matching TRBD1 (5 bases). The CDR3 contains 14 residues. Germline V lookup: CDR1 SGHNT, CDR2 YYREEE (reference sequence). Trimming removed 0 bases from V and 4 bases from J, with 11 bases in between. CDR3 in amino acids: CASSLEAGIYEQYF. CDR3 in DNA: TGTGCCAGCAGCTTGGAGGCAGGGATTTACGAGCAGTACTTC. Full variable domain (rest looked up from reference TRBV5-4 and TRBJ2-7): ETGVTQSPTHLIKTRGQQVTLRCSSQSGHNTVSWYQQALGQGPQFIFQYYREEENGRGNFPPRFSGLQFPNYSSELNVNALELDDSALYLCASSLEAGIYEQYFGPGTRLTVT.

The genes are TRBV5-6 and TRBJ1-3; 8 nucleotides align to TRBD1. V lost 4 bases and J lost 0; bases outside the gene matches: 3. The CDR3 consists of 15 residues. Germline V gene sequence: CDR1 SGHDT, CDR2 YYEEEE. CDR3 DNA: TGTGCCAGCAGCAAGGGGACAGGCTCTGGAAACACCATATATTTT. Translated, it gives CASSKGTGSGNTIYF. Full variable domain (missing parts from reference TRBV5-6 and TRBJ1-3): DAGVTQSPTHLIKTRGQQVTLRCSPKSGHDTVSWYQQALGQGPQFIFQYYEEEERQRGNFPDRFSGHQFPNYSSELNVNALLLGDSALYLCASSKGTGSGNTIYFGEGSWLTVV.